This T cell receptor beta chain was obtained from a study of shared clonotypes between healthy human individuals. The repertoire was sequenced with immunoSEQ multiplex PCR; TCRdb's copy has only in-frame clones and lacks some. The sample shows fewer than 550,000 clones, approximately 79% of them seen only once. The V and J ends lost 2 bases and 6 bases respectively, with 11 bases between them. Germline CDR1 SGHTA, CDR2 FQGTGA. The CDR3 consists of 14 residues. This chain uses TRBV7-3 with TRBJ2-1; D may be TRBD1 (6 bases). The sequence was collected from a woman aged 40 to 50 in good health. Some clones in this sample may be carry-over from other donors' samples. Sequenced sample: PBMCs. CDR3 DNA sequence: TGTGCCAGCAGCTTACAGGGGTCGTCCAATGAGCAGTTCTTC. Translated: CASSLQGSSNEQFF. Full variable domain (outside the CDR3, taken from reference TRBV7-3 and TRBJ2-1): GAGVSQTPSNKVTEKGKYVELRCDPISGHTALYWYRQSLGQGPEFLIYFQGTGAADDSGLPNDRFFAVRPEGSVSTLKIQRTERGDSAVYLCASSLQGSSNEQFFGPGTRLTVL.